These T cell receptor beta chains were read from a single sample in a study of T cell changes during pregnancy in multiple sclerosis. TCRdb keeps only in-frame clones here, not all; method: immunoSEQ multiplex PCR. Of approximately 40,000 clones listed, around 90% are singletons. The source material was CD4+ T cells from peripheral blood mononuclear cells, sampled in the third trimester of pregnancy. The receptors were sampled from a female donor in good health, enrolled as a control in a pregnancy study. CDR3s include the opening cysteine and the closing phenylalanine or tryptophan. The D gene is left open where the match is weak. The listing skips clone size in some rows; elsewhere it reads once, few, many or a size class.

DNA: TGTGCCAGCAGCTTAGCAGGCAGGGGAGTGGTCGGGCAGTACTTC; CDR3: CASSLAGRGVVGQYF; V: TRBV7-8; size: once; J: TRBJ2-7; D: -
DNA: TGCGCCAGCAGTCCTACAGGGTACTCTGGGGCCAACGTCCTGACTTTC; CDR3: CASSPTGYSGANVLTF; V: TRBV5-1; size: -; J: TRBJ2-6; D: -
DNA: TGTGCCAGCTCACTAGGGACAGGTGGTGGGTATGGCTACACCTTC; CDR3: CASSLGTGGGYGYTF; V: TRBV18; size: -; J: TRBJ1-2; D: TRBD1
DNA: TGTGCCAGCAGCTTAGCCGGGACAGGGGGCGAGGACACTGAAGCTTTCTTT; CDR3: CASSLAGTGGEDTEAFF; V: TRBV7-9; size: -; J: TRBJ1-1; D: TRBD1
DNA: TGTGCCAGCAGTCCCACCCAGAACCCCTACAATGAGCAGTTCTTC; CDR3: CASSPTQNPYNEQFF; V: TRBV28; size: -; J: TRBJ2-1; D: -
DNA: TGTGCCAGCAGTGGTCTCCCAGGGAGGGGTGGCTACACCTTC; CDR3: CASSGLPGRGGYTF; V: TRBV2; size: once; J: TRBJ1-2; D: -
DNA: TGTGCCAGCAGCGGACTAGGCCCCTACAATGAGCAGTTCTTC; CDR3: CASSGLGPYNEQFF; V: TRBV28; size: once; J: TRBJ2-1; D: TRBD2
DNA: TGCGCCAGCAGCTCCACAGAAGAGACCCAGTACTTC; CDR3: CASSSTEETQYF; V: TRBV5-1; size: -; J: TRBJ2-5; D: -
DNA: TGTGCCAGCAGTGACTCGCTATTACCCGCCGGGGGGGGTCTTCATCAGCCCCAGCATTTT; CDR3: CASSDSLLPAGGGLHQPQHF; V: TRBV6-4; size: -; J: TRBJ1-5; D: -
DNA: TGTGCCAGCAGCTGGGGGCTTGTCACCGGGGAGCTGTTTTTT; CDR3: CASSWGLVTGELFF; V: TRBV5-4; size: -; J: TRBJ2-2; D: -
DNA: TGTGCCAGCAGCTTAGTGGGACTAGAGAGGGATACGCAGTATTTT; CDR3: CASSLVGLERDTQYF; V: TRBV7-9; size: -; J: TRBJ2-3; D: TRBD2
DNA: TGTGCCAGCAGCACCCCCCCCGGGACTAATGTCGATGAGCAGTTCTTC; CDR3: CASSTPPGTNVDEQFF; V: TRBV4-2; size: -; J: TRBJ2-1; D: TRBD2
DNA: TGTGCCAGCAGCTTGAGGGCTGGAAACACCATATATTTT; CDR3: CASSLRAGNTIYF; V: TRBV11-3; size: -; J: TRBJ1-3; D: -
DNA: TGTGCCAGTAGTACGGACAGGGGGTTAGAGCAGTACTTC; CDR3: CASSTDRGLEQYF; V: TRBV19; size: -; J: TRBJ2-7; D: TRBD1
DNA: TGTGCCTGGAGCGCGGACTCCGCGTCCCAGCATTTT; CDR3: CAWSADSASQHF; V: TRBV30; size: few; J: TRBJ1-5; D: -
DNA: TGCGCCAGCAGTGGTAGTAGGGCTAGCGGGGGCGAGACCCAGTACTTC; CDR3: CASSGSRASGGETQYF; V: TRBV5-1; size: -; J: TRBJ2-5; D: TRBD2
DNA: TGTGCCATCAGGTCTAGCGGGGGGCCCAATGAGCAGTTCTTC; CDR3: CAIRSSGGPNEQFF; V: TRBV10-3; size: -; J: TRBJ2-1; D: TRBD2
DNA: TGTGCCACCAGCAGCTGGGAAGGGAGCACTGAAGCTTTCTTT; CDR3: CATSSWEGSTEAFF; V: TRBV15; size: -; J: TRBJ1-1; D: -
DNA: TGTGCCAGCAGCCTCCCCCGACTAGCGGGAGGCGAGCAGTACTTC; CDR3: CASSLPRLAGGEQYF; V: TRBV5-6; size: -; J: TRBJ2-7; D: TRBD2
DNA: TGCGCCAGCAGCCAAGCCAGGGCGGGAGAAGAGACCCAGTACTTC; CDR3: CASSQARAGEETQYF; V: TRBV4-1; size: -; J: TRBJ2-5; D: TRBD2
DNA: TGCGCCAGCAGTCTAGCGGGGGCCTTTGAGACGCAGTATTTT; CDR3: CASSLAGAFETQYF; V: TRBV10-2; size: -; J: TRBJ2-3; D: TRBD2
DNA: TGTGCCAGCAGCTTGGGACTAGCGGGGGGTGGAGAGCAGTTCTTC; CDR3: CASSLGLAGGGEQFF; V: TRBV11-2; size: -; J: TRBJ2-1; D: TRBD2
DNA: TGTGCCACCCAAAGCCCTAACTATGGCTACACCTTC; CDR3: CATQSPNYGYTF; V: TRBV19; size: -; J: TRBJ1-2; D: -
DNA: TGTGCCAGCAGCGACCACAGGGGGGTATACGAGCAGTACTTC; CDR3: CASSDHRGVYEQYF; V: TRBV7-2; size: -; J: TRBJ2-7; D: TRBD1
DNA: TGTGCCACCAGCAGCTATACTAGCAAAGCCAAAAACATTCAGTACTTC; CDR3: CATSSYTSKAKNIQYF; V: TRBV15; size: -; J: TRBJ2-4; D: -
DNA: TGTGCCAGCAGTCTCTCTCCCTACGCGGACTATGGCTACACCTTC; CDR3: CASSLSPYADYGYTF; V: TRBV28; size: -; J: TRBJ1-2; D: -
DNA: TGCAGCGCCGGGGGGGGGCAGCATGGCTACACCTTC; CDR3: CSAGGGQHGYTF; V: TRBV29-1; size: -; J: TRBJ1-2; D: -
DNA: TGTGCCAGCAGTGAAGGGGGGACAGAGGCTTTCTTT; CDR3: CASSEGGTEAFF; V: TRBV6-1; size: medium-sized; J: TRBJ1-1; D: TRBD1
DNA: TGTGCCAGTAGAGTCCAGGGAGGAACTGAAGCTTTCTTT; CDR3: CASRVQGGTEAFF; V: TRBV19; size: -; J: TRBJ1-1; D: -
DNA: TGTGCCAGCAGCCCAGAACAGGGGGCGACGGAGACCCAGTACTTC; CDR3: CASSPEQGATETQYF; V: TRBV5-6; size: few; J: TRBJ2-5; D: TRBD1
DNA: TGTGCCAGCTCATTGGGCCCGAATGAGGAGACCCAGTACTTC; CDR3: CASSLGPNEETQYF; V: TRBV18; size: -; J: TRBJ2-5; D: -
DNA: TGTGCCAGCAGCCACGACAGGGATGAGCAGTTCTTC; CDR3: CASSHDRDEQFF; V: TRBV11-3; size: -; J: TRBJ2-1; D: TRBD1
DNA: TGTGCCAGCAGCTCCTCTTCCCACACTGAAGCTTTCTTT; CDR3: CASSSSSHTEAFF; V: TRBV7-6; size: -; J: TRBJ1-1; D: -
DNA: TGTGCCAGCAGTCTAGATTGGAAACAGGGAAGCTCCTATAATTCACCCCTCCACTTT; CDR3: CASSLDWKQGSSYNSPLHF; V: TRBV27; size: -; J: TRBJ1-6; D: -
DNA: TGTGCCAGCAGTTCCCCCGGGACTCGAGGAAGGGATACGCAGTATTTT; CDR3: CASSSPGTRGRDTQYF; V: TRBV28; size: -; J: TRBJ2-3; D: -
DNA: TGCGCCAGCAGACTAGCGGGCCAGACGGTGGGGAGTTGGGACTACGAGCAGTACTTC; CDR3: CASRLAGQTVGSWDYEQYF; V: TRBV10-1; size: -; J: TRBJ2-7; D: TRBD2
DNA: TGCGCCAGCAGCCGCAGGAACGACAGGGGGTTGGAGACCCAGTACTTC; CDR3: CASSRRNDRGLETQYF; V: TRBV23-1; size: -; J: TRBJ2-5; D: TRBD1
DNA: TGTGCCAGCAGCGTATCCGGGACAACTTCCTACGAGCAGTACTTC; CDR3: CASSVSGTTSYEQYF; V: TRBV9; size: -; J: TRBJ2-7; D: -
DNA: TGCGCCAGCAGTGGAACGAGCGGGGGCCCAGATACGCAGTATTTT; CDR3: CASSGTSGGPDTQYF; V: TRBV10-1; size: -; J: TRBJ2-3; D: TRBD2
DNA: TGTGCCAGTAGCGTGGGGCGGGGGAACCAAGAGACCCAGTACTTC; CDR3: CASSVGRGNQETQYF; V: TRBV19; size: -; J: TRBJ2-5; D: TRBD2
DNA: TGCGCCAGCAGTGGTCGAGAAGCCGTAGGGGCAAACAATGAGCAGTTCTTC; CDR3: CASSGREAVGANNEQFF; V: TRBV10-1; size: -; J: TRBJ2-1; D: -
DNA: TGTGCCAGCAGTGAAAGAACAGGGCCTAATCAGCCCCAGCATTTT; CDR3: CASSERTGPNQPQHF; V: TRBV6-1; size: -; J: TRBJ1-5; D: -
DNA: TGCAGTGCTCGCCGGGGCGGGGAGCTGTTTTTT; CDR3: CSARRGGELFF; V: TRBV20-1; size: -; J: TRBJ2-2; D: -
DNA: TGTGCCAGCAGCTTGTTGATCCGGAGCTACGAGCAGTACTTC; CDR3: CASSLLIRSYEQYF; V: TRBV5-6; size: -; J: TRBJ2-7; D: -
DNA: TGTGCCAGCAGCCCGACTAGCGGGGTCTACAATGAGCAGTTCTTC; CDR3: CASSPTSGVYNEQFF; V: TRBV4-2; size: -; J: TRBJ2-1; D: TRBD2
DNA: TGTGCCAGCCTCGGCTGCCTGGCGGGGCACACCATATATTTT; CDR3: CASLGCLAGHTIYF; V: TRBV6-4; size: few; J: TRBJ1-3; D: -
DNA: TGTGCCAGCAGTATAACGGTGACAGTCGAAGGAAGCTCCTATAATTCACCCCTCCACTTT; CDR3: CASSITVTVEGSSYNSPLHF; V: TRBV28; size: -; J: TRBJ1-6; D: -
DNA: TGTGCCAGCAGCATAGCGGGACAAGAGACCCAGTACTTC; CDR3: CASSIAGQETQYF; V: TRBV5-6; size: -; J: TRBJ2-5; D: TRBD2
DNA: TGTGCCAGCAGCAAGGGACAGGCGAGCAATCAGCCCCAGCATTTT; CDR3: CASSKGQASNQPQHF; V: TRBV28; size: -; J: TRBJ1-5; D: TRBD1
DNA: TGCGCCAGCAGCCCGGGATGGGAGCAGCCCCAGCATTTT; CDR3: CASSPGWEQPQHF; V: TRBV5-1; size: -; J: TRBJ1-5; D: -
DNA: TGTGCCAGCAGGATAGGAATCAGGGATTACGAGCAGTACTTC; CDR3: CASRIGIRDYEQYF; V: TRBV6-6; size: -; J: TRBJ2-7; D: -
DNA: TGTGCCAGCAGTTTCGGAGGTTTGGTCCTTACTGCCTACGAGCAGTACTTC; CDR3: CASSFGGLVLTAYEQYF; V: TRBV28; size: -; J: TRBJ2-7; D: -
DNA: TGCGCCAGCAGCTCAAGACAGGGGGTAAACGAGCAGTACTTC; CDR3: CASSSRQGVNEQYF; V: TRBV5-1; size: once; J: TRBJ2-7; D: TRBD1
DNA: TGTGCCAGCAGTTCGGAGCGGGAGCCACCGGGCGCAGATACGCAGTATTTT; CDR3: CASSSEREPPGADTQYF; V: TRBV21-1; size: -; J: TRBJ2-3; D: -